This T cell receptor (beta chain) was obtained from a study of blood T cell repertoires in COVID-19. The overall study: T cells, B-cell-depleted T cells, or PBMCs provided the cDNA or gDNA that served as material.

Libraries were prepared by immunoSEQ multiplex PCR; TCRdb keeps only in-frame clonotypes and omits some of them. Seen here are 250,000 to 350,000 clones, 80% to 90% observed once, and the top ten hold roughly 6.7%. Trimming removed 0 bases at V and 5 bases at J, with 13 bases between. The CDR3 has 15 amino acids. Germline V gives CDR1 LGHNA, CDR2 YNFKEQ. J is TRBJ2-5 and V is TRBV4-2; D remains ambiguous. Sequences were obtained from peripheral blood. This sequence was found in a man aged 18 to 30 who had recovered from COVID-19. The CDR3 bases are TGTGCCAGCAGCCAAGATCACGGGTTGAGGGAGACCCAGTACTTC. Translation: CASSQDHGLRETQYF.